The source of this T cell receptor beta chain is a study of shared clonotypes between healthy human individuals. Whole-study results and caveats: Naive CD4 clonotypes were shared across several donors at about 5%. Researchers sampled blood only, noting tissue repertoires likely differ.

Researchers ran the assay at a deep level. Assay used: immunoSEQ multiplex PCR; TCRdb lists only in-frame clones, some missing. The data hold approximately 2.1 million clones, with approximately 95% observed a single time. The CDR3 contains 17 residues. Trimming took 0 bases from V and 0 from J, leaving 15 bases between them. Germline V CDR1 and CDR2: SGHRS, YFSETQ. A note on this clone: Its target is not known.

V gene TRBV5-1 combines with J gene TRBJ1-2; D is undetermined. Sequenced: naive CD4+ T cells from PBMCs. Subset in this sample: CD45RA+ positively selected. This clonotype was obtained from a man between 18 and 35 years old in good health. Some clones in this sample may be carry-over from other donors' samples. The DNA for the CDR3 is TGCGCCAGCAGCTTGGTCCCCAGTGTGGCCACTAACTATGGCTACACCTTC. Translated, it gives CASSLVPSVATNYGYTF.